The clone carrying this T cell receptor beta chain occurred a few times. Its antigen remains unidentified. Additional DNA sequences in this sample encode the identical CDR3. Measured with immunoSEQ multiplex PCR; TCRdb has only the in-frame clones, and not every one. The sample shows more than 100,000 clones, 90% of them seen only once. Germline V CDR1 and CDR2: MDHEN, SYDVKM. This CDR3 comprises 12 residues. Trimming shortened V by 3 bases and J by 1 base, and 0 bases separated the two germline ends. This sample is part of a study of OX40 agonist ivuxolimab in advanced cancers. Broader study findings: Dosing at 0.1 to 3.0 mg/kg was accompanied by clonal expansion of CD4+ and CD8+ blood T cells by week 6.

The origin of this receptor is an adult with an advanced solid tumor such as melanoma, head and neck, liver or kidney cancer. The chain employs TRBV28 and TRBJ2-2, with unresolved D. The sample was CD4+ or CD8+ T cells sorted from blood, taken in a trial of the OX40 agonist ivuxolimab. This chain's CDR3 is CASSLNTGELFF. The CDR3 DNA follows: TGTGCCAGCAGTTTGAACACCGGGGAGCTGTTTTTT.